This T cell receptor beta chain was observed in a study of T cell responses to AZD1222 COVID-19 vaccine. Overall study context: Second-dose timings of about 4 or about 12 weeks were pooled.

Libraries were prepared by immunoSEQ multiplex PCR; TCRdb keeps only in-frame clonotypes and omits some of them. The sample comprises about 55,000 clones, about 90% of which are singletons, and less than 2% rests with the top ten. Study results and limitations: Baseline seropositivity characterized only six AZD1222 recipients. Vaccine-related CD4 TCRs covered spike, predominating at 160-218 and 743-854.

Concerning this clone: The target antigen is unknown.

CDR1 ENHRY and CDR2 SYGVKD come from the germline V gene. Trimming left V 6 bases short and J 1 base short, with 12 bases between. The CDR3 is made up of 14 amino acids. This sequence originates from an adult in good health. Material: peripheral blood, obtained on day 0 of AZD1222 vaccination. The chain carries TRBV10-3 and TRBJ2-5; a weak D match, TRBD1 (6 bases). The CDR3 spells CAIRDSVIQETQYF. CDR3 coding DNA: TGTGCCATCAGGGACAGCGTTATCCAAGAGACCCAGTACTTC.